The 22 T cell receptor beta chains below all came from one sample that was sequenced in a study of vaccination effects on CD4 cells after COVID-19. The assay was immunoSEQ multiplex PCR, and TCRdb's table has in-frame clones only and misses some. In the table there are about 40,000 clones, about 63% of which are singletons. These receptors are not linked to any known antigen. Once cultured for roughly ten days, the cells underwent separation to obtain CD4+ T cells. Vaccination of participants consisted of two doses of either the BNT162b2 or mRNA-1273 vaccine. Sample: CD4+ T cells from PBMCs cultured without peptide, taken after COVID-19 vaccination. The receptors were sampled from a human donor who received a COVID-19 vaccine.

To note about this clone: The sample holds other DNA sequences that translate to the same CDR3. The V gene is TRBV12-3 or TRBV12-4, the J gene TRBJ1-2; D not certain. The V end lost 2 bases, the J end lost 0 bases, and 4 bases lay between the germline ends. There are 13 residues in the CDR3. CDR3 loop: CASSLQSNYGYTF. The CDR3 bases are TGTGCCAGCAGTTTACAGTCTAACTATGGCTACACCTTC.

V gene TRBV9 combines with J gene TRBJ2-5; tentative D call: TRBD1 (6 bases). The CDR3 loop spans 16 amino acids. V was clipped by 1 base and J by 4 bases, with 17 bases between them. The germline V gene encodes CDR1 SGDLS and CDR2 YYNGEE. This chain's CDR3 is CASSVIGEGVVETQYF. Here the CDR3 DNA reads TGTGCCAGCAGCGTAATAGGAGAGGGGGTGGTAGAGACCCAGTACTTC.

This clone was seen a handful of times. The V gene is TRBV4-1, the J gene TRBJ1-2, with a weak D call TRBD1 (5 bases). Germline CDR1 MGHRA, CDR2 YSYEKL. V was trimmed by 6 bases and J by 7 bases, leaving 9 bases between them. The CDR3 extends over 11 amino acids. In DNA form, the CDR3 reads TGCGCCAGCAGAGGAGGGGTTGGCTACACCTTC. Protein product: CASRGGVGYTF.

This clone was found a few times. The chain employs TRBV7-2 and TRBJ1-5; TRBD1 agrees at 7 bases. The J segment lost 8 bases and the V segment lost 5 bases, leaving 6 bases of the junction unmatched. The CDR3 is made up of 13 amino acids. Looked up from germline, CDR1 is SGHTA and CDR2 is FQGNSA. CDR3 amino acids: CASSQGTVEPQHF. CDR3 nucleotide sequence: TGTGCCAGCAGCCAAGGGACAGTTGAGCCCCAGCATTTT.

The chain recombines TRBV24-1 with TRBJ2-1; a possible D gene is TRBD1 (5 bases). The V gene's germline CDR1 is KGHDR and CDR2 SFDVKD. The CDR3 is made up of 13 amino acids. Trimming left V 4 bases short and J 7 bases short, with 10 bases between. The CDR3 sequence: CATSDGHGNEQFF. The CDR3, as DNA: TGTGCCACCAGTGACGGACATGGGAATGAGCAGTTCTTC.

The chain links TRBV3-1 (or the pseudogene TRBV3-2) to TRBJ2-1, with 11 bases aligning to TRBD2. This CDR3 region has 14 residues. With 4 bases clipped from V and 6 bases from J, the junction kept 2 bases outside the gene matches. CDR1 LGHDT and CDR2 YNNKEL come from the germline V gene (reference sequence). The CDR3: CASSPLAGVNEQFF. DNA for the CDR3: TGTGCCAGCAGCCCACTAGCGGGAGTCAATGAGCAGTTCTTC.

CDR3 coding DNA: TGTGCCAGCAGCTTAGGGGGGATGGTTCAAACCGGGGAGCTGTTTTTT. Protein sequence: CASSLGGMVQTGELFF. The chain combines TRBV9 with TRBJ2-2, with D perhaps TRBD1 or TRBD2 (6 bases each). Germline loops: CDR1 SGDLS, CDR2 YYNGEE. CDR3 length: 16 amino acids. The V gene lost 4 bases and the J gene lost 5 bases, with 18 bases spanning the gap.

The CDR3 here is CASSGGQATNEKLFF. The CDR3 DNA sequence: TGTGCCAGCAGCGGGGGACAGGCAACTAATGAAAAACTGTTTTTT. The chain couples TRBV9 to TRBJ1-4; 8 nucleotides align to TRBD1. This CDR3 comprises 15 residues. Looked up from germline, CDR1 is SGDLS and CDR2 is YYNGEE. V lost 3 bases to trimming and J lost 0 bases; unmatched junction nucleotides: 1.

The chain combines TRBV20-1 with TRBJ1-1; D is undetermined. The germline CDR1 and CDR2 sequences are DFQATT and SNEGSKA (reference sequence). This CDR3 has 12 residues. V shed 3 bases and J shed 2 bases, with 7 bases lying between them. CDR3 in DNA: TGCAGTGCTAGTCGCCCTAACACTGAAGCTTTCTTT. Translated: CSASRPNTEAFF.

The rearrangement links TRBV12-3 or TRBV12-4 to TRBJ1-2; a possible D gene is TRBD1 (5 bases). This CDR3 is 13 amino acids long. V lost 6 bases, J lost 1 base, and 9 bases lay in between. This chain's CDR3 is CASSPDSNYGYTF. The CDR3 DNA follows: TGTGCCAGCAGCCCAGACAGTAACTATGGCTACACCTTC.

The chain links TRBV30 to TRBJ2-1; no firm D call. Germline CDR1 and CDR2: GTSNPN and SVGIG (reference sequence). The ends were cut back, 1 base at V and 15 bases at J, with 13 bases in the middle. The CDR3 extends over 11 amino acids. The CDR3 loop reads CAWSGYVTTFF. In DNA, the CDR3 is TGTGCCTGGAGTGGATATGTGACAACGTTCTTC. The complete variable domain, with remaining parts taken from reference TRBV30 and TRBJ2-1, reads SQTIHQWPATLVQPVGSPLSLECTVEGTSNPNLYWYRQAAGRGLQLLFYSVGIGQISSEVPQNLSASRPQDRQFILSSKKLLLSDSGFYLCAWSGYVTTFFGPGTRLTVL.

The chain has TRBV18 and TRBJ1-5, with a possible D match to TRBD1 (5 bases). Deletions cut 3 bases from V and 5 bases from J, with 8 bases between. The germline V gene has CDR1 KGHSH and CDR2 LQKENI. This CDR3 spans 13 amino acids. The CDR3 DNA reads as TGTGCCAGCTCACCGGGGACTGATCAGCCCCAGCATTTT. Translated: CASSPGTDQPQHF.

J is TRBJ2-5 and V is TRBV24-1; no clear D. The CDR3 length is 13 residues. V was clipped by 4 bases and J by 4 bases, with 9 bases between them. Germline CDR1 reads KGHDR; CDR2 reads SFDVKD. The CDR3 nucleotides are TGTGCCACCAGTGACCCCCCCAGAGAGACCCAGTACTTC. This codes for CATSDPPRETQYF.

Regarding this clone: At one of its ends the junction is not consistent with the germline gene, which may arise from a read error. Other DNA sequences in the sample encode the same CDR3. This rearrangement joins TRBV27 to TRBJ1-6; D remains ambiguous. The CDR3 has 15 amino acids. Germline-derived CDR1 and CDR2 are MNHEY and SMNVEV (reference sequence). Here the CDR3 DNA reads TGTGCCAGCAGTTTATATGGGGTTGCGCATTCACCCCTTCACTTT. Residues: CASSLYGVAHSPLHF.

The rearrangement links TRBV7-2 to TRBJ1-4, with D perhaps matching TRBD1 (6 bases). Germline V gene lookup returns CDR1 SGHTA and CDR2 FQGNSA. Deletions cut 2 bases from V and 0 bases from J, with 10 bases between. This CDR3 comprises 16 residues. The CDR3 sequence: CASSLLGGSTNEKLFF. The CDR3 nucleotides are TGTGCCAGCAGCTTATTGGGGGGCTCAACTAATGAAAAACTGTTTTTT.

This clone showed up just once. The CDR3 nucleotides read TGCGCCAGCAGTGCGGGCAGCCCGGGAAACACCATATATTTT. This encodes CASSAGSPGNTIYF. The rearrangement links TRBV10-2 to TRBJ1-3; D unresolved. The germline V gene has CDR1 WSHSY and CDR2 SAAADI. This CDR3 region has 14 residues. Trimming removed 4 bases at V and 4 bases at J, with 11 bases between.

The chain recombines TRBV18 with TRBJ2-3; 15 nucleotides line up with TRBD2. CDR3 length: 18 residues. In germline, CDR1 is KGHSH, CDR2 LQKENI. J lost 2 bases, V lost 6 bases, and 9 bases had no gene match. The CDR3 coding sequence is TGTGCCAGCTCCCGTCCCGGGACTAGCGGGGGGAACACAGATACGCAGTATTTT. It encodes CASSRPGTSGGNTDTQYF.

This chain connects TRBV7-9 to TRBJ2-5; TRBD1 might be the D (6 bases). Germline CDR1 is SEHNR and CDR2 is FQNEAQ (reference sequence). The CDR3 sequence is 13 residues long. V shed 8 bases and J shed 2 bases, with 12 bases lying between them. As DNA, the CDR3 is TGTGCCAGCGGGGGCGGCAGTCAAGAGACCCAGTACTTC. It specifies CASGGGSQETQYF. Drawing the rest from reference TRBV7-9 and TRBJ2-5, the complete variable domain is DTGVSQNPRHKITKRGQNVTFRCDPISEHNRLYWYRQTLGQGPEFLTYFQNEAQLEKSRLLSDRFSAERPKGSFSTLEIQRTEQGDSAMYLCASGGGSQETQYFGPGTRLLVL.

The chain uses TRBV5-1 and TRBJ2-7; D gene uncertain. Trimming shortened V by 1 base and J by 3 bases, and 14 bases separated the two germline ends. The CDR3 loop spans 15 amino acids. The germline CDR1 and CDR2 sequences are SGHRS and YFSETQ. CDR3 loop: CASSLRQPGSYEQYF. The CDR3 region has the DNA TGCGCCAGCAGCTTGAGGCAGCCAGGAAGCTACGAGCAGTACTTC.

CDR3 residues: CASNQTPGQETQYF. The CDR3 DNA is TGCGCCAGCAATCAGACCCCTGGTCAAGAGACCCAGTACTTC. The chain employs TRBV10-1 and TRBJ2-5; D unclear. V was clipped by 7 bases and J by 2 bases, with 14 bases between them. The CDR3 runs 14 residues. Germline assignment: CDR1 WNHNN and CDR2 SYGVQD (reference sequence).

This rearrangement joins TRBV21-1 to TRBJ2-7; the D call TRBD2 from the table was never checked on the DNA. TRBV21-1 is recorded as a pseudogene. The CDR3 runs to 16 residues. CDR3 sequence reads: CASKRTSGRSPYEQYF. Written as DNA, the CDR3 is TGTGCCAGCAAAAGGACTAGCGGGAGGTCCCCCTACGAGCAGTACTTC.

The chain couples TRBV7-9 to TRBJ1-1; D gene uncertain. Trimming left V 1 base short and J 7 bases short, with 10 bases between. This CDR3 is built from 13 residues. Germline loops: CDR1 SEHNR, CDR2 FQNEAQ (reference sequence). This chain's CDR3 is CASSLGAIGEAFF. CDR3 nucleotide sequence: TGTGCCAGCAGCTTAGGGGCGATAGGTGAAGCTTTCTTT.